This T cell receptor beta chain was retrieved from a study of T cell changes during pregnancy in multiple sclerosis (dated by TCRdb to about 2019). Background on the whole study: In women with multiple sclerosis, the researchers looked at how the T cell repertoire shifted as pregnancy progressed.

Preparation of the library involved the immunoSEQ multiplex PCR assay. This immuneACCESS table, as held by TCRdb, lists in-frame sequences with V and J called but not all clones. Of the missing ones, under half trace to an unresolved V gene in checked studies; the others have no known cause. This sample holds about 53,000 clones; about 93% were observed only once. The ten largest clones represent about 0.5% of the sample. On this clone itself: Its antigen is still unknown. Base qualities are missing; no much larger clone stands one base away.

The CDR3 spans 14 residues, from the cysteine through the phenylalanine. The read is trimmed to its CDR3 DNA, 42 bases read in frame from base 1. V is cut back by 8 bases and J by 7 bases, with 8 bases in the junction unmatched. CDR1 and CDR2 (WNHNN, SYGVQD) derive from the germline V gene (reference sequence). The chain is assembled from TRBV10-1 and TRBJ1-6; 7 junctional bases match TRBD1. The input for sequencing was CD4+ T cells from peripheral blood mononuclear cells, taken in the third trimester of pregnancy. The clonotype originates from a female donor with multiple sclerosis, enrolled in a pregnancy study. The nucleotide sequence reads TGCGCCAGCGTCGAAGGACAGGAGAATTCACCCCTCCACTTT. This encodes CASVEGQENSPLHF.